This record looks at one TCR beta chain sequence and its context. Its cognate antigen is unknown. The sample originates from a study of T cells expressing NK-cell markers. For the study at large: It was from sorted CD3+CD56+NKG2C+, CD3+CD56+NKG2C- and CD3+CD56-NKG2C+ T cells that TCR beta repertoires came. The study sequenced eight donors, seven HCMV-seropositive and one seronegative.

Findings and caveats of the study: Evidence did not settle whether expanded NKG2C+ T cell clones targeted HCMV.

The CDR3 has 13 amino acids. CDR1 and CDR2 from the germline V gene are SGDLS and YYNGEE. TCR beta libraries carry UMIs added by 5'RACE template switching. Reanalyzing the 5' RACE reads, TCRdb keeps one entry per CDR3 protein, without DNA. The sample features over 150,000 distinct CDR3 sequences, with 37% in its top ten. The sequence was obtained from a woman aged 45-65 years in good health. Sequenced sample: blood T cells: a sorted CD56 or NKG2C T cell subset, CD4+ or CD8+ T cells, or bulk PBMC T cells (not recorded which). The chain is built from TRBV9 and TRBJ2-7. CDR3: CASSAGGSDEQYF. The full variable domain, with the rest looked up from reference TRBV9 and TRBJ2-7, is DSGVTQTPKHLITATGQRVTLRCSPRSGDLSVYWYQQSLDQGLQFLIQYYNGEERAKGNILERFSAQQFPDLHSELNLSSLELGDSALYFCASSAGGSDEQYFGPGTRLTVT.